This T cell receptor beta chain was recovered during a study of low-dose radiotherapy and immunotherapy resistance in tumors. Background on the study: The patients were given nivolumab 240 mg every two weeks and ipilimumab 1 mg/kg every six weeks, through an intravenous route.

The time point is: before trial treatment. Primers targeting TRAV and TRBV primed first-strand cDNA, covering alpha and beta chains. A roughly 20-cycle PCR with a constant-region primer and V-primer adapter amplified TCRs. MiXCR was run by TCRdb on the reads, yielding one entry per CDR3 protein. This repertoire shows some 60,000 distinct CDR3 sequences, 26% found once; its top ten account for 6.6%. The CDR3 runs 17 residues. Trimming stripped 4 bases from V and 1 base from J, with 17 bases between. Per germline, CDR1 SGDLS and CDR2 YYNGEE. This rearrangement joins TRBV9 to TRBJ2-2, with D perhaps being TRBD1 or TRBD2 (5 bases each). The sequences come from PBMCs, collected before treatment. The TCR originated in a male donor with rectosigmoid adenocarcinoma. In DNA, the CDR3 is TGTGCCAGCAGCCAAGGCCGGGGACGACAGAACACCGGGGAGCTGTTTTTT. The encoded protein is CASSQGRGRQNTGELFF.